The present T cell receptor (beta chain) was sequenced within a study of neurological immune-mediated disorders. This clonotype was seen only once. No antigen is known for it. TCRdb recomputed calls from the 5' RACE reads with MiXCR, one row per CDR3 protein. Of fewer than 40,000 distinct CDR3 sequences listed, approximately 12% are singletons. Time point in this sample: technical triplicate 2. Study-level results: Private repertoires in all groups were suggested by the finding that expanded clones across subjects shared no CDR3 amino acid sequences. HTLV-1-associated myelopathy had the most TCR clonal expansion, while multiple sclerosis had the least, a level that fell below healthy controls.

The germline V gene has CDR1 GTSNPN and CDR2 SVGIG (reference sequence). V gave up 6 bases and J gave up 1 base, with 9 bases separating them. The CDR3 loop spans 12 amino acids. The sequenced sample was CD4+ T cells from blood. The rearrangement uses TRBV30 and TRBJ1-1, with D uncertain. This sequence was found in a female donor with HTLV-1-associated myelopathy (HAM/TSP). The CDR3 DNA reads as TGTGCCTGTCCGACGGGGAACACTGAAGCTTTCTTT. Its protein is CACPTGNTEAFF.